These 31 T cell receptor beta chains share one sample of origin, sequenced in a study of cytomegalovirus exposure and HLA in healthy donors. The PCR contained 60 Vbeta and 13 Jbeta primers. Data came from immunoSEQ multiplex PCR; TCRdb stores just in-frame clones and leaves some out. Here the sample spans 130,000 or so clones, 77% being singletons. What was sequenced was PBMCs. The receptors were sampled from a woman aged 55-69 years in good health and CMV-seronegative.

J is TRBJ2-7 and V is TRBV2; TRBD1 matches 11 bases. Germline lookup yields CDR1 SNHLY and CDR2 FYNNEI. The J segment lost 7 bases and the V segment lost 7 bases, leaving 12 bases of the junction unmatched. The CDR3 runs to 15 residues. The CDR3 loop reads CASKGQGVPEVEQYF. The CDR3 region has the DNA TGTGCCAGCAAGGGACAGGGGGTTCCAGAGGTGGAGCAGTACTTC.

The chain combines TRBV5-6 with TRBJ2-5, with TRBD1 identical over 10 bases. CDR3 length: 16 amino acids. Germline V lookup: CDR1 SGHDT, CDR2 YYEEEE. After removal of 4 bases from V and 5 bases from J, the junction contained 11 bases not matched to a gene. The CDR3 here is CASSPGTGVLGETQYF. DNA of the CDR3: TGTGCCAGCAGCCCCGGGACAGGGGTCCTGGGGGAGACCCAGTACTTC.

The chain recombines TRBV5-6 with TRBJ1-1; TRBD1 aligns across 8 bases. After removal of 1 base from V and 3 bases from J, the junction contained 17 bases not matched to a gene. Germline-derived CDR1 and CDR2 are SGHDT and YYEEEE. CDR3 length: 19 residues. CDR3 in DNA: TGTGCCAGCAGCTTGTACGGGTGGGGCGCAGGGGGCGCCGACACTGAAGCTTTCTTT. Amino acids: CASSLYGWGAGGADTEAFF.

The gene calls are TRBV6-5 and TRBJ2-7; D possibly corresponds to TRBD1 (5 bases). Germline V gene lookup returns CDR1 MNHEY and CDR2 SVGAGI. This CDR3 is built from 14 residues. The V end was cut by 5 bases, the J end by 4 bases, with 15 bases between. The DNA of the CDR3 is TGTGCCAGCAGTGCCCAGGGTTTGATATACGAGCAGTACTTC. Translation gives CASSAQGLIYEQYF.

This clone was picked up one time. Other nucleotide sequences in the sample specify the same CDR3. The rearrangement links TRBV2 to TRBJ2-7; 7 nucleotides align to TRBD2. Trimming removed 6 bases from V and 3 bases from J; junction bases left unmatched: 8. Germline V gene data show CDR1 as SNHLY and CDR2 as FYNNEI. This CDR3 is built from 14 residues. CDR3 amino acids: CASSVVAGDYEQYF. The CDR3 bases are TGTGCCAGCAGCGTAGTGGCGGGAGACTACGAGCAGTACTTC.

This clone is a singleton in its sample. The V call is TRBV5-5, the J call TRBJ2-7; TRBD2 might be the D (5 bases). Trimming stripped 2 bases from V and 0 bases from J, with 9 bases between. Germline V gives CDR1 SGHKS, CDR2 YYEKEE (reference sequence). CDR3 length equals 14 residues. CDR3 in DNA: TGTGCCAGCAGCTTATTTGAGGGCTCCTACGAGCAGTACTTC. It translates to CASSLFEGSYEQYF.

This chain connects TRBV11-2 to TRBJ2-5; the match to TRBD2 covers 11 bases. Per the germline V gene, CDR1 is SGHAT and CDR2 is FQNNGV. Trimming at V came to 3 bases and at J to 9 bases, leaving 9 bases not matched to a gene. This CDR3 spans 15 amino acids. The CDR3: CASSFGLAGGGAQYF. The CDR3 nucleotides are TGTGCCAGCAGCTTCGGACTAGCGGGCGGGGGGGCCCAGTACTTC.

The chain is built from TRBV28 and TRBJ2-3, with 8 bases aligning to TRBD2. In germline, CDR1 is MDHEN, CDR2 SYDVKM. The CDR3 runs to 15 residues. The V gene end was trimmed by 6 bases and the J gene end by 0 bases; junction bases not matched to a gene: 5. CDR3 residues: CASRAGGASTDTQYF. The CDR3 nucleotides are TGTGCCAGCAGGGCGGGGGGAGCTAGCACAGATACGCAGTATTTT. The whole variable domain, filled in from reference TRBV28 and TRBJ2-3, reads DVKVTQSSRYLVKRTGEKVFLECVQDMDHENMFWYRQDPGLGLRLIYFSYDVKMKEKGDIPEGYSVSREKKERFSLILESASTNQTSMYLCASRAGGASTDTQYFGPGTRLTVL.

The chain combines TRBV5-5 with TRBJ1-1; tentatively, D is TRBD1 (6 bases). The CDR3 is 15 amino acids. Germline V CDR1 and CDR2: SGHKS, YYEKEE (reference sequence). Trimming removed 4 bases from V and 0 bases from J, with 13 bases in between. The CDR3 bases are TGTGCCAGCAGCCCCAGGACAGATATGAACACTGAAGCTTTCTTT. Translation gives CASSPRTDMNTEAFF.

This rearrangement joins TRBV25-1 to TRBJ2-1; 9 bases agree with TRBD1. Germline V gene data show CDR1 as MGHDK and CDR2 as SYGVNS. The CDR3 has 15 residues. Trimming took 7 bases from V and 5 from J; bases not matched to a gene: 9. The CDR3 reads CASTPGTGWNNEQFF. CDR3 coding DNA: TGTGCCAGCACCCCCGGGACAGGGTGGAACAATGAGCAGTTCTTC.

The sample holds one count of this clone. V usage is TRBV5-1 and J usage is TRBJ2-5, with 8 bases aligning to TRBD2. Gene TRBJ2-7 matches the end of the DNA better, so the J call may be wrong. Germline loops: CDR1 SGHRS, CDR2 YFSETQ. This CDR3 spans 14 amino acids. The CDR3 is CASRLAGDTYEQYF. The CDR3 region has the DNA TGCGCCAGCAGGCTAGCGGGCGACACCTACGAGCAGTACTTC.

The chain joins TRBV6-1 to TRBJ2-7; possibly TRBD1 for D (6 bases). The CDR3 contains 13 residues. The germline CDR1 and CDR2 sequences are MNHNS and SASEGT. Between the trimmed V and J ends, which lost 1 base and 6 bases, there was a span of 10 bases. CDR3 protein: CASSEVRRGEQYF. The CDR3 nucleotides are TGTGCCAGCAGTGAAGTCCGCAGGGGCGAGCAGTACTTC.

Only a few counts were recorded for this clone. The chain combines TRBV6-4 with TRBJ2-3, with TRBD2 matching over 8 bases. CDR1 is MRHNA, CDR2 SNTAGT, per germline. This CDR3 is built from 15 residues. The V and J ends lost 2 bases and 1 base, in that order; junction bases with no gene match: 2. CDR3 coding DNA: TGTGCCAGCAGTGACGGTAGCGGGGGCACAGATACGCAGTATTTT. Its translation is CASSDGSGGTDTQYF.

The CDR3, as DNA: TGCGCCAGCAGCCAAGCCCACAGGGCCGGGGTTGGCAATGAGCAGTTCTTC. Translated, it gives CASSQAHRAGVGNEQFF. The V and J genes are TRBV4-1 and TRBJ2-1, with a possible D match to TRBD1 (6 bases). The V gene's germline CDR1 is MGHRA and CDR2 YSYEKL. V lost 1 base to trimming and J lost 6 bases, with 19 bases between them. This CDR3 spans 17 amino acids.

The chain links TRBV6-6 to TRBJ2-5; D possibly corresponds to TRBD2 (6 bases). The CDR3 extends over 15 amino acids. The V gene lost 0 bases and the J gene lost 4 bases, with 12 bases spanning the gap. Germline V CDR1 and CDR2: MNHNY, SVGAGI (reference sequence). CDR3 sequence: CASSYSGGTLETQYF. The CDR3 nucleotides are TGTGCCAGCAGTTACTCGGGGGGAACCTTAGAGACCCAGTACTTC.

V is TRBV7-9 and J is TRBJ1-1, with 9 positions matching TRBD1. The ends lost 2 bases at V and 5 bases at J; junction bases unmatched: 6. The CDR3 runs 15 residues. Germline V lookup: CDR1 SEHNR, CDR2 FQNEAQ (reference sequence). Written as DNA, the CDR3 is TGTGCCAGCAGCTTATCGACAGGGGGTCGTACTGAAGCTTTCTTT. This sequence encodes CASSLSTGGRTEAFF. The full variable domain, its missing parts supplied by reference TRBV7-9 and TRBJ1-1, is DTGVSQNPRHKITKRGQNVTFRCDPISEHNRLYWYRQTLGQGPEFLTYFQNEAQLEKSRLLSDRFSAERPKGSFSTLEIQRTEQGDSAMYLCASSLSTGGRTEAFFGQGTRLTVV.

The genes are TRBV2 and TRBJ2-1, with TRBD2 matching 11 bases. J gave up 9 bases and V 6 bases, and 13 bases lay outside the gene matches. The CDR3 spans 16 residues. Per germline, CDR1 SNHLY and CDR2 FYNNEI. The CDR3 here is CASRGGLAGGQGEQFF. DNA of the CDR3: TGTGCCAGCAGGGGGGGTTTAGCGGGAGGGCAGGGTGAGCAGTTCTTC.

The V call is TRBV27, the J call TRBJ1-2; D remains ambiguous. The CDR3 consists of 15 residues. V gave up 1 base and J gave up 10 bases, with 19 bases separating them. Germline-derived CDR1 and CDR2 are MNHEY and SMNVEV (reference sequence). The CDR3 spells CASSLYSPSDLDYTF. DNA for the CDR3: TGTGCCAGCAGTTTATACAGCCCTTCTGATTTGGACTACACCTTC.

V and J are TRBV25-1 and TRBJ1-1, with 7 bases lining up with TRBD1. Germline CDR1 reads MGHDK; CDR2 reads SYGVNS. CDR3 length: 16 residues. J lost 0 bases, V lost 3 bases, and 7 bases had no gene match. The CDR3 sequence: CASSDLQGNMNTEAFF. In DNA form, the CDR3 reads TGTGCCAGCAGTGACCTACAGGGGAACATGAACACTGAAGCTTTCTTT.

This clone was detected only once. CDR3 protein: CASGQRALSTDTQYF. The CDR3 nucleotides are TGTGCCAGCGGTCAGCGGGCCCTAAGCACAGATACGCAGTATTTT. This chain joins TRBV6-5 and TRBJ2-3; D perhaps matches TRBD2 (6 bases). CDR1 and CDR2 from the germline V gene are MNHEY and SVGAGI. The V gene lost 8 bases and the J gene lost 0 bases, with 15 bases spanning the gap. The CDR3 runs to 15 residues.

This chain's CDR3 is CASSEDREDGANVLTF. In DNA, the CDR3 is TGTGCCAGCAGCGAGGACAGGGAAGATGGGGCCAACGTCCTGACTTTC. V usage is TRBV5-8 and J usage is TRBJ2-6; 8 bases map to TRBD1. J was trimmed by 3 bases and V by 4 bases; bases with no gene match: 6. Looked up from germline, CDR1 is SGHTS and CDR2 is YDEGEE. The CDR3 runs to 16 residues. The variable domain in full, completed from reference TRBV5-8 and TRBJ2-6, reads EAGVTQSPTHLIKTRGQQATLRCSPISGHTSVYWYQQALGLGLQFLLWYDEGEERNRGNFPPRFSGRQFPNYSSELNVNALELEDSALYLCASSEDREDGANVLTFGAGSRLTVL.

The V gene is TRBV6-1, the J gene TRBJ2-5; 11 nucleotides align to TRBD2. The V gene end was trimmed by 7 bases and the J gene end by 1 base; junction bases not matched to a gene: 5. The CDR3 is 15 residues long. Germline CDR1 MNHNS, CDR2 SASEGT. The DNA of the CDR3 is TGTGCCAGCACCTCGGGACTAGCGGTCCAAGAGACCCAGTACTTC. Its translation: CASTSGLAVQETQYF.

J is TRBJ2-2 and V is TRBV25-1, with TRBD1 matching 7 bases. V was pared by 2 bases and J by 6 bases, with 6 bases of the junction left unmatched. This CDR3 region has 15 residues. CDR1 is MGHDK, CDR2 SYGVNS, per germline. CDR3 coding DNA: TGTGCCAGCAGTGAACTCCACAGGGGAGCCGGGGAGCTGTTTTTT. This encodes CASSELHRGAGELFF.

The CDR3 region has the DNA TGCAGTGCGAGGAAGATTACTGAAGCTTTCTTT. Protein: CSARKITEAFF. V and J are TRBV20-1 and TRBJ1-1; D is uncertain. CDR3 length equals 11 residues. The V and J ends lost 6 bases and 5 bases respectively, with 10 bases between them. CDR1 DFQATT and CDR2 SNEGSKA come from the germline V gene (reference sequence).

V gene TRBV5-4 combines with J gene TRBJ2-5, with a possible D match to TRBD1 (6 bases). Judging by the DNA end, TRBJ2-7 fits better; the J call may be wrong. There are 14 residues in the CDR3. In germline, CDR1 is SGHNT, CDR2 YYREEE (reference sequence). CDR3 coding DNA: TGTGCCAGCAGCTTGGGAGACAGGAACTACGAGCAGTACTTC. Residues: CASSLGDRNYEQYF.

V gene TRBV18 combines with J gene TRBJ1-2; possibly TRBD1 for D (5 bases). V was clipped by 1 base and J by 4 bases, with 13 bases between them. This CDR3 region has 15 residues. Germline CDR1 reads KGHSH; CDR2 reads LQKENI. In DNA form, the CDR3 reads TGTGCCAGCTCACCACAGGGGAAAGGTGTCTATGGCTACACCTTC. Protein: CASSPQGKGVYGYTF.

CDR3 DNA: TGTGCCAGCAGCTTAGCTAGCGGGGGCCACTCTAGCGCAGATACGCAGTATTTT. This codes for CASSLASGGHSSADTQYF. The rearrangement joins TRBV7-2 to TRBJ2-3; 9 bases are a match to TRBD2. This CDR3 contains 18 residues. Per germline, CDR1 SGHTA and CDR2 FQGNSA. The junction had 11 bases not matched to a gene; V was cut back by 0 bases and J by 4 bases.

The chain is built from TRBV5-4 and TRBJ2-1, with 9 bases fitting TRBD2. The germline gives CDR1 SGHNT, CDR2 YYREEE (reference sequence). The J segment lost 7 bases and the V segment lost 0 bases, leaving 5 bases of the junction unmatched. This CDR3 spans 15 amino acids. The CDR3 here is CASSLDSGGTNEQFF. CDR3 nucleotide sequence: TGTGCCAGCAGCTTGGATAGCGGGGGTACTAATGAGCAGTTCTTC.

The sample holds one count of this clone. The genes are TRBV27 and TRBJ1-1; possibly TRBD1 for D (6 bases). This CDR3 is 17 amino acids long. V lost 3 bases, J lost 0 bases, and 17 bases lay in between. Germline V gene lookup returns CDR1 MNHEY and CDR2 SMNVEV (reference sequence). CDR3 sequence reads: CASSLARGRSMNTEAFF. Here the CDR3 DNA reads TGTGCCAGCAGTTTGGCCAGGGGCAGGTCGATGAACACTGAAGCTTTCTTT.

This chain uses TRBV15 with TRBJ1-5; the match to TRBD1 covers 7 bases. The J segment lost 7 bases and the V segment lost 0 bases, leaving 6 bases of the junction unmatched. Germline V gives CDR1 LNHNV, CDR2 YYDKDF (reference sequence). The CDR3 contains 15 residues. CDR3 sequence: CATSREAAGGQPQHF. CDR3 DNA sequence: TGTGCCACCAGCAGAGAAGCGGCAGGGGGACAGCCCCAGCATTTT.

The chain is built from TRBV7-8 and TRBJ1-5, with 10 nucleotides matching TRBD1. Germline V lookup: CDR1 SGHVS, CDR2 FQNEAQ. The CDR3 totals 19 residues. The junction had 14 bases not matched to a gene; V was cut back by 5 bases and J by 1 base. In nucleotides, the CDR3 is TGTGCCAGCAGCCCAATGGGAGGGACAGGGGTCGTCAGCAATCAGCCCCAGCATTTT. Translated: CASSPMGGTGVVSNQPQHF.